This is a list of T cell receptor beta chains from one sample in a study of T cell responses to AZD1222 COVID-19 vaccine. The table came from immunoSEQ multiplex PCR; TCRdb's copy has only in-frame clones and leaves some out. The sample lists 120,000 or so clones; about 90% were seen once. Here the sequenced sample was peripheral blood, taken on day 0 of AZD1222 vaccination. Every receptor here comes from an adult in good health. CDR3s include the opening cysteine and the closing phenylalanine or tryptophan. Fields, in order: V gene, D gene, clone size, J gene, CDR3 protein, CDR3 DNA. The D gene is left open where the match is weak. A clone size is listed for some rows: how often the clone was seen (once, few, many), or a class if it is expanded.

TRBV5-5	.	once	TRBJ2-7	CASSSGYREEQYF	TGTGCCAGCAGCTCGGGCTACCGGGAGGAGCAGTACTTC
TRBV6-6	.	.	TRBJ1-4	CASSSTQTDSNEKLFF	TGTGCCAGCAGTTCCACCCAGACAGACTCTAATGAAAAACTGTTTTTT
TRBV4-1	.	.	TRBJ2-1	CASSQEGTVYNNEQFF	TGCGCCAGCAGCCAAGAAGGTACAGTCTATAACAATGAGCAGTTCTTC
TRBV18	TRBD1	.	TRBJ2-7	CASSPNGQGTYEQYF	TGTGCCAGCTCACCTAATGGACAGGGTACCTACGAGCAGTACTTC
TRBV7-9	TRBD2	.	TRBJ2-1	CASSFSALAGERFF	TGTGCCAGCAGCTTTTCGGCCCTAGCGGGAGAGCGGTTCTTC
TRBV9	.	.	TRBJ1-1	CASSALVGQLGTEAFF	TGTGCCAGCAGTGCCTTAGTGGGGCAGCTGGGGACTGAAGCTTTCTTT
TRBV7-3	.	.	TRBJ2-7	CASSLIGGDAYEQYF	TGTGCCAGCAGCTTAATCGGGGGAGATGCCTACGAGCAGTACTTC
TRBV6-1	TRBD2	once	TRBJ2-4	CASSERRLAGDTKNIQYF	TGTGCCAGCAGTGAGAGAAGACTAGCGGGAGACACCAAAAACATTCAGTACTTC
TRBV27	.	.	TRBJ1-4	CASTPHATNEKLFF	TGTGCCAGCACCCCTCACGCAACTAATGAAAAACTGTTTTTT
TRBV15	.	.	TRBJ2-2	CATSRPRGGTGELFF	TGTGCCACCAGCAGACCACGGGGCGGAACCGGGGAGCTGTTTTTT
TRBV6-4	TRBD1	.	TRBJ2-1	CASSSQDRAGNEQFF	TGTGCCAGCAGTTCCCAGGACAGGGCAGGCAATGAGCAGTTCTTC
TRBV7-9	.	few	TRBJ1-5	CASSLWQNQPQHF	TGTGCCAGCAGCTTATGGCAGAATCAGCCCCAGCATTTT
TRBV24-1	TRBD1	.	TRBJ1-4	CATSDRGQGGEKLFF	TGTGCCACCAGTGACCGGGGACAGGGAGGCGAAAAACTGTTTTTT
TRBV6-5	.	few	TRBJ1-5	CASSYGGNQPQHF	TGTGCCAGCAGTTATGGGGGGAATCAGCCCCAGCATTTT
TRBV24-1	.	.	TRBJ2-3	CATSDRQGRGTDTQYF	TGTGCCACCAGTGACAGACAGGGGCGGGGGACAGATACGCAGTATTTT
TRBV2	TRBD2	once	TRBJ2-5	CASSEASGLAGKETQYF	TGTGCCAGCAGTGAAGCTTCTGGACTAGCGGGAAAAGAGACCCAGTACTTC
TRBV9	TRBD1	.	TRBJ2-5	CASTATGTGRETQYF	TGTGCCAGCACCGCGACTGGGACAGGGCGAGAGACCCAGTACTTC
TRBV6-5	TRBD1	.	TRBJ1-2	CASSRQGYGYTF	TGTGCCAGCAGCAGACAGGGTTATGGCTACACCTTC
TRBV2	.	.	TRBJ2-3	CASSFRETTDTQYF	TGTGCCAGCAGTTTCAGGGAAACAACAGATACGCAGTATTTT
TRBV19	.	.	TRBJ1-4	CASNAYNEKLFF	TGTGCCAGTAATGCCTATAATGAAAAACTGTTTTTT
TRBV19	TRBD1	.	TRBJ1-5	CASTIGTGYQPQHF	TGTGCCAGTACCATAGGGACAGGGTATCAGCCCCAGCATTTT
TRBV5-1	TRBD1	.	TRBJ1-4	CASSPGTGATNEKLFF	TGCGCCAGCAGCCCCGGGACAGGAGCAACTAATGAAAAACTGTTTTTT
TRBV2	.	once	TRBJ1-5	CASSEKGGWGNQPQHF	TGTGCCAGCAGTGAAAAGGGCGGGTGGGGCAATCAGCCCCAGCATTTT
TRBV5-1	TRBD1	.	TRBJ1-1	CASSFGTGGNEAFF	TGCGCCAGCAGCTTCGGGACAGGGGGCAATGAAGCTTTCTTT
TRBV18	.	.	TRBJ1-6	CASSPSGRNSPLHF	TGTGCCAGCTCACCTTCCGGGAGGAATTCACCCCTCCACTTT
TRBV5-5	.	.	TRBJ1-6	CASSLIPISLGRDNSPLHF	TGTGCCAGCAGCTTAATCCCCATCTCGCTGGGCAGGGATAATTCACCCCTCCACTTT
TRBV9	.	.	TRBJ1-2	CASSNPRGGSGYTF	TGTGCCAGCAGTAACCCCCGGGGGGGGAGCGGCTACACCTTC
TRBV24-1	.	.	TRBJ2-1	CATRPEGVDNEQFF	TGTGCCACCCGCCCCGAGGGCGTAGACAATGAGCAGTTCTTC
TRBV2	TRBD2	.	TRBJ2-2	CASTGLAGTGELFF	TGTGCCAGCACTGGACTAGCGGGGACCGGGGAGCTGTTTTTT
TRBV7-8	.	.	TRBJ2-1	CASSRVGSHNEQFF	TGTGCCAGCAGCCGCGTTGGGAGCCACAATGAGCAGTTCTTC
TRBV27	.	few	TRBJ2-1	CASSLGLYNEQFF	TGTGCCAGCAGTTTGGGCCTATACAATGAGCAGTTCTTC
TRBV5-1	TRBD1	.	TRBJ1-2	CASSFLTGDDGYTF	TGCGCCAGCAGCTTCTTGACAGGGGATGATGGCTACACCTTC
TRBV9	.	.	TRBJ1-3	CASSGGIGNTIYF	TGTGCCAGCTCGGGGGGAATTGGAAACACCATATATTTT
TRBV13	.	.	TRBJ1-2	CASSFPGGYGYTF	TGTGCCAGCAGCTTCCCCGGGGGCTATGGCTACACCTTC
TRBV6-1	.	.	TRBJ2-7	CASSDVGDNGNEQYF	TGTGCCAGCAGTGATGTCGGTGACAATGGGAACGAGCAGTACTTC
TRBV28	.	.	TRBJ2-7	CASSLNSYEQYF	TGTGCCAGCAGTTTAAACTCCTACGAGCAGTACTTC
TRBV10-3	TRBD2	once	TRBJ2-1	CAISESPSGSSYNEQFF	TGTGCCATCAGTGAGTCGCCTAGCGGGAGCTCCTACAATGAGCAGTTCTTC
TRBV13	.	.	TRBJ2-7	CASSLGLGIRSYEQYF	TGTGCCAGCAGCTTAGGCCTTGGGATCCGGTCCTACGAGCAGTACTTC
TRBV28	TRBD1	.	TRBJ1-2	CASSGQGGMGGYTF	TGTGCCAGCAGCGGACAGGGGGGCATGGGTGGCTACACCTTC
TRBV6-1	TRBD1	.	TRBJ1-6	CASSVRQGAYNSPLHF	TGTGCCAGCAGTGTGAGACAGGGGGCGTATAATTCACCCCTCCACTTT
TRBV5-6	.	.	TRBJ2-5	CASSLRTGETQYF	TGTGCCAGCAGCCTCCGGACTGGGGAGACCCAGTACTTC
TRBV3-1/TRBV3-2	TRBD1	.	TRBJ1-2	CASSQVEGANYGYTF	TGTGCCAGCAGCCAAGTGGAGGGGGCGAACTATGGCTACACCTTC
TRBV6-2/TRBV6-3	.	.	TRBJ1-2	CASSPTENYGYTF	TGTGCCAGCAGTCCCACAGAGAACTATGGCTACACCTTC
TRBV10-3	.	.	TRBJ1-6	CAISEGSAAVHF	TGTGCCATCAGTGAGGGCTCCGCAGCCGTCCACTTT
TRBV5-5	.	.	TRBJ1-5	CASSLGDFINQPQHF	TGTGCCAGCAGCTTGGGAGACTTCATCAATCAGCCCCAGCATTTT
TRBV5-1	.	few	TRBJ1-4	CASRGQGNEKLFF	TGCGCCAGCAGGGGCCAGGGCAATGAAAAACTGTTTTTT
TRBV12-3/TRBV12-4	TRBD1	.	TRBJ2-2	CASRFTGAGELFF	TGTGCCAGCAGATTTACAGGGGCCGGGGAGCTGTTTTTT
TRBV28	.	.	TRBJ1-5	CASSLRSNYQPQHF	TGTGCCAGCAGTTTACGCAGTAACTATCAGCCCCAGCATTTT
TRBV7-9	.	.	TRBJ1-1	CASSPGNEAFF	TGTGCCAGCAGCCCGGGAAATGAAGCTTTCTTT
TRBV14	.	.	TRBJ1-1	CASSQHLGASTEAFF	TGTGCCAGCAGCCAACATCTCGGGGCGAGCACTGAAGCTTTCTTT
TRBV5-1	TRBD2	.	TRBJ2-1	CASSLALAVSYNEQFF	TGCGCCAGCAGCTTGGCCCTAGCGGTCTCCTACAATGAGCAGTTCTTC
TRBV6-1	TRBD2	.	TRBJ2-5	CASSEGLAGRETQYF	TGTGCCAGCAGTGAAGGACTAGCGGGACGAGAGACCCAGTACTTC
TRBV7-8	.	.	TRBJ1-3	CASSLALSGASGNTIYF	TGTGCCAGCAGCTTAGCCCTATCGGGAGCTTCTGGAAACACCATATATTTT
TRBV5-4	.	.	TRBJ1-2	CASSSGPYGYTF	TGTGCCAGCAGCTCGGGACCTTATGGCTACACCTTC
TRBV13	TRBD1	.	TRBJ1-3	CASSVRGDSTGNTIYF	TGTGCCAGCAGCGTTAGGGGGGACAGCACTGGAAACACCATATATTTT
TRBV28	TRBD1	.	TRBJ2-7	CASSLSTGTGGGYEQYF	TGTGCCAGCAGTTTGTCCACCGGGACAGGGGGTGGCTACGAGCAGTACTTC
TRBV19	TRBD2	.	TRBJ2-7	CASSWTSGTYGEQYF	TGTGCCAGTAGCTGGACTAGCGGGACCTATGGAGAGCAGTACTTC